These 31 T cell receptor beta chains were sequenced from one sample in a study of molecular identifiers for immune sequencing clone quantification. TCRdb redid the calling of the PCR reads with MiXCR, one entry per CDR3 protein. The profile covers about 320,000 distinct CDR3 sequences, with about 20% appearing a single time and 0.81% taken by the ten largest. Sequencing used naive CD8+ T cells from blood, with Jurkat cell RNA spiked in. The sample's subset: FACS-sorted CD8+CD4-CCR7+CD45RA+ naive T cells. The receptors derive from a human donor in good health. Some libraries in this study had Jurkat cell RNA spiked in.

This clonotype came up a few times. This chain joins TRBV11-2 and TRBJ2-5; D is unclear. The CDR3 runs 13 residues. The germline gives CDR1 SGHAT, CDR2 FQNNGV. Deletions cut 2 bases from V and 1 base from J, with 5 bases between. In DNA, the CDR3 is TGTGCCAGCAGCTTACGACGCCAAGAGACCCAGTACTTC. Protein: CASSLRRQETQYF. Combining the CDR3 with reference TRBV11-2 and TRBJ2-5 gives the whole variable domain EAGVAQSPRYKIIEKRQSVAFWCNPISGHATLYWYQQILGQGPKLLIQFQNNGVVDDSQLPKDRFSAERLKGVDSTLKIQPAKLEDSAVYLCASSLRRQETQYFGPGTRLLVL.

This clonotype was seen a few times. The rearrangement links TRBV18 to TRBJ2-7, with a possible D match to TRBD1 (6 bases). The germline V gene encodes CDR1 KGHSH and CDR2 LQKENI. V lost 0 bases, J lost 5 bases, and 23 bases lay in between. CDR3 length equals 18 residues. The CDR3 DNA is TGTGCCAGCTCACCACCGACACTACGGACAGCTGGTCCCCACGAGCAGTACTTC. Its translation: CASSPPTLRTAGPHEQYF.

At least ten counts were recorded for this clonotype. This sequence joins TRBV12-5 and TRBJ1-1; 8 bases fit TRBD1. There are 13 residues in the CDR3. J gave up 3 bases and V 6 bases, and 3 bases lay outside the gene matches. Germline values: CDR1 LGHNT, CDR2 FRNRAP. The CDR3 here is CASGQTGDTEAFF. In nucleotides, the CDR3 is TGTGCTAGTGGCCAGACAGGGGACACTGAAGCTTTCTTT.

This clonotype was seen many times. The J gene is TRBJ2-7, the V gene TRBV10-3; 8 bases match TRBD2. Germline trimming cut 0 bases from V and 6 bases from J; bases unmatched to any gene: 7. CDR1 is ENHRY and CDR2 is SYGVKD in the germline V gene. CDR3 length: 15 amino acids. CDR3: CAISESSRGGSEQYF. The DNA of the CDR3 is TGTGCCATCAGTGAGTCGAGCCGGGGGGGAAGCGAGCAGTACTTC.

Comment on this clonotype: This clone may be a read error of a much larger clone one base away. The chain recombines TRBV4-3 with TRBJ2-3; no definite D call. The CDR3 length is 14 residues. Germline V gene sequence: CDR1 LGHNA, CDR2 YSLEER. The germline V and J ends were trimmed by 1 base and 2 bases, with 7 bases remaining between them. Here the CDR3 DNA reads TGCGCCAGCAGCCAAGGCGGATACACAGATACGCAGTATTTT. It encodes CASSQGGYTDTQYF.

This clonotype was detected a few times. The chain is built from TRBV6-2 or TRBV6-3 and TRBJ1-2; no firm D call. The CDR3 is 16 residues long. Looked up from germline, CDR1 is MNHEY and CDR2 is SVGEGT. Trimming shortened V by 7 bases and J by 5 bases, and 23 bases separated the two germline ends. In DNA form, the CDR3 reads TGTGCCAGCATCCCTACAGCGGGGAATGTTGGGTATGGCTACACCTTC. Protein sequence: CASIPTAGNVGYGYTF.

Worth noting for this clonotype: A clone one base away is much larger, so this may be a read error. The chain employs TRBV7-9 and TRBJ1-4, with D unresolved. The CDR3 is 15 amino acids. Germline V gene sequence: CDR1 SEHNR, CDR2 FQNEAQ (reference sequence). In nucleotides, the CDR3 is TGTGCCGGCAGCTCTCCCCGGCGGACTAATGAAAAACTGTTTTTT. This translates into CAGSSPRRTNEKLFF.

The rearrangement uses TRBV9 and TRBJ2-3, with 16 bases lining up with TRBD2. V shed 3 bases, J shed 11 bases, and the junction held 6 bases outside the gene matches. CDR1 and CDR2 from the germline V gene are SGDLS and YYNGEE. The CDR3 is 15 residues long. DNA of the CDR3: TGTGCCAGCAGCGCGGGACTAGCGGGGGGGGCCCTGCAGTATTTT. It is translated as CASSAGLAGGALQYF.

This clonotype was observed many times. This chain links TRBV2 with TRBJ1-5; D call uncertain. V lost 3 bases to trimming and J lost 5 bases, with 8 bases between them. Germline assignment: CDR1 SNHLY and CDR2 FYNNEI. This CDR3 contains 13 residues. CDR3 in amino acids: CASSDNPDQPQHF. The DNA for the CDR3 is TGTGCCAGCAGTGATAATCCCGATCAGCCCCAGCATTTT. Complete variable domain (other parts from reference TRBV2 and TRBJ1-5): EPEVTQTPSHQVTQMGQEVILRCVPISNHLYFYWYRQILGQKVEFLVSFYNNEISEKSEIFDDQFSVERPDGSNFTLKIRSTKLEDSAMYFCASSDNPDQPQHFGDGTRLSIL.

There are many counts of this clonotype. The chain combines TRBV19 with TRBJ2-3; 8 nucleotides line up with TRBD2. Losses at the gene ends were 4 bases for V and 4 bases for J; bases not matched to a gene: 7. The germline gives CDR1 LNHDA, CDR2 SQIVND (reference sequence). The CDR3 has 15 residues. The CDR3 DNA reads TGTGCCAGTAGTAGGGTCAGCGGGAGTGCAGATACGCAGTATTTT. It is translated as CASSRVSGSADTQYF.

In its sample, this clonotype was seen many times. The chain employs TRBV6-2 or TRBV6-3 and TRBJ2-7; D is possibly TRBD2 (5 bases). CDR3 length: 11 amino acids. V dropped 7 bases and J dropped 6 bases, with 10 bases sitting between them. Per germline, CDR1 MNHEY and CDR2 SVGEGT. In DNA, the CDR3 is TGTGCCAGCACCGAGGGCGGCGAGCAGTACTTC. This codes for CASTEGGEQYF.

This clonotype was picked up many times. This rearrangement joins TRBV4-3 to TRBJ2-1, with D tentatively TRBD1 or TRBD2 (5 bases each). Germline V lookup: CDR1 LGHNA, CDR2 YSLEER. The CDR3 totals 16 residues. Trimming left V 0 bases short and J 0 bases short, with 9 bases between. This CDR3 reads CASSQESGSSYNEQFF. DNA for the CDR3: TGCGCCAGCAGCCAAGAATCAGGGAGCTCCTACAATGAGCAGTTCTTC.

The sample holds many counts of this clonotype. This chain links TRBV5-1 with TRBJ2-4; 8 positions match TRBD1. V lost 2 bases, J lost 0 bases, and 16 bases stayed unmatched. The germline CDR1 and CDR2 sequences are SGHRS and YFSETQ. This CDR3 comprises 20 residues. The DNA for the CDR3 is TGCGCCAGCAGCTTATTTGGGGACAGGACCTATAACCTAGCCAAAAACATTCAGTACTTC. It is translated as CASSLFGDRTYNLAKNIQYF.

This clonotype has a count of ten or more. The gene calls are TRBV15 and TRBJ2-7; D gene unclear. The CDR3 totals 17 residues. V was clipped by 0 bases and J by 2 bases, with 17 bases between them. CDR1 and CDR2 (germline): LNHNV, YYDKDF (reference sequence). CDR3 region: CATSRDRSEILTYEQYF. As DNA, the CDR3 is TGTGCCACCAGCAGAGATCGATCAGAAATCCTAACCTACGAGCAGTACTTC.

About this clonotype itself: A much bigger clone sits one base away, suggesting this may be a read error. Lacking the conserved final phenylalanine or tryptophan, this CDR3 likely reflects a read error. V is TRBV5-3 and J is TRBJ2-5; D not resolved. TRBV5-3 is recorded as an ORF, its role being uncertain. The CDR3 runs to 16 residues. The CDR3 DNA reads TGTGCCAGCAGCTACGTCATTGGGTTCGCCAAAGAGACCCAGTACCTC. Encoded protein: CASSYVIGFAKETQYL.

Concerning this clonotype itself: This could be a read error, since a much larger clone is one nucleotide away. This chain links TRBV14 with TRBJ2-3, with 8 bases fitting TRBD1. CDR1 is SGHDN and CDR2 is FVKESK in the germline V gene. This CDR3 contains 18 residues. V shed 6 bases and J 4 bases; nucleotides not matched to a gene: 18. CDR3 region: CASSPFQGASEGADTQYF. In nucleotides, the CDR3 is TGTGCCAGCAGTCCTTTCCAGGGGGCATCCGAGGGCGCAGATACGCAGTATTTT. Together with reference TRBV14 and TRBJ2-3, the CDR3 gives the full variable domain: EAGVTQFPSHSVIEKGQTVTLRCDPISGHDNLYWYRRVMGKEIKFLLHFVKESKQDESGMPNNRFLAERTGGTYSTLKVQPAELEDSGVYFCASSPFQGASEGADTQYFGPGTRLTVL.

As to this clonotype: A single base separates this from a much larger clone, so it may be a read error. The chain links TRBV7-9 to TRBJ2-5, with 10 bases matching TRBD1. This CDR3 region has 16 residues. V dropped 4 bases and J dropped 2; count of bases not matched to a gene: 7. In germline, CDR1 is SEHNR, CDR2 FQNEAQ (reference sequence). The CDR3 DNA sequence: TGTGCCAGCAGCTCCCCGGACAGGGGGTTGCAAGAGACCCAGTACTTC. Translation gives CASSSPDRGLQETQYF.

There are many counts of this clonotype. The J gene is TRBJ2-7, the V gene TRBV4-1; no definite D call. This CDR3 is built from 13 residues. In germline, CDR1 is MGHRA, CDR2 YSYEKL. The V and J ends lost 1 base and 2 bases respectively, with 6 bases between them. The CDR3 nucleotides are TGCGCCAGCAGCCAAGTAAGGGCCTACGAGCAGTACTTC. This sequence encodes CASSQVRAYEQYF.

This clonotype was detected only a few times. This chain joins TRBV12-3 or TRBV12-4 and TRBJ1-2, with D uncertain. V was trimmed by 6 bases and J by 8 bases, leaving 16 bases between them. The CDR3 has 13 residues. CDR3 amino acids: CASSPLGRSGYTF. Here the CDR3 DNA reads TGTGCCAGCAGCCCCCTAGGCCGCTCGGGCTACACCTTC.

In its sample, this clonotype was seen a few times. This chain joins TRBV5-1 and TRBJ2-7, with 8 positions matching TRBD1. The germline V gene encodes CDR1 SGHRS and CDR2 YFSETQ. There are 15 residues in the CDR3. After removal of 5 bases from V and 5 bases from J, the junction contained 12 bases not matched to a gene. The CDR3, as DNA: TGCGCCAGCAGTAATGACAGGGGTGTTGGGAACGAGCAGTACTTC. Amino acid sequence: CASSNDRGVGNEQYF. Looking up the rest from reference TRBV5-1 and TRBJ2-7 gives the full variable domain: KAGVTQTPRYLIKTRGQQVTLSCSPISGHRSVSWYQQTPGQGLQFLFEYFSETQRNKGNFPGRFSGRQFSNSRSEMNVSTLELGDSALYLCASSNDRGVGNEQYFGPGTRLTVT.

About this clonotype itself: This may be a read error: a much more frequent sequence differs by one nucleotide. The J gene is TRBJ2-2, the V gene TRBV3-1; tentative D call: TRBD2 (5 bases). Per the germline V gene, CDR1 is LGHDT and CDR2 is YNNKEL (reference sequence). CDR3 length equals 13 residues. The CDR3 sequence is CASSLVYTGELSF. For the CDR3, the DNA is TGTGCCAGCAGCCTAGTGTACACCGGGGAGCTGTCTTTT.

A word on this clonotype: A much larger clone sits a single nucleotide away, making a read error possible. The chain recombines TRBV29-1 with TRBJ1-1; tentative D call: TRBD1 (5 bases). Trimming stripped 7 bases from V and 9 bases from J, with 15 bases between. The CDR3 has 11 residues. Germline V gene data show CDR1 as SQVTM and CDR2 as ANQGSEA. In DNA form, the CDR3 reads TGCAGCGCGGCGACAGAAATCCAAGCTTTCTTT. This codes for CSAATEIQAFF.

At least ten counts were recorded for this clonotype. CDR3 protein: CASSTVGLALTDTQYF. CDR3 in DNA: TGTGCCAGTAGTACCGTGGGACTAGCTTTGACAGATACGCAGTATTTT. The V gene is TRBV19, the J gene TRBJ2-3; 9 bases are shared with TRBD2. This CDR3 has 16 amino acids. J was trimmed by 3 bases and V by 4 bases; bases with no gene match: 8. Germline V gives CDR1 LNHDA, CDR2 SQIVND (reference sequence).

This clonotype was counted ten times or more. The V call is TRBV7-9, the J call TRBJ1-1; 8 nucleotides agree with TRBD1. CDR3 length: 13 residues. Per germline, CDR1 SEHNR and CDR2 FQNEAQ (reference sequence). Trimming removed 5 bases from V and 7 bases from J; junction bases left unmatched: 6. CDR3 in amino acids: CASSDGTGIEAFF. Here the CDR3 DNA reads TGTGCCAGCAGCGATGGGACAGGCATTGAAGCTTTCTTT.

This clonotype was found a few times. At one end the junction does not follow the germline gene, possibly because of a read error. V is TRBV7-9 and J is TRBJ1-4; 7 bases line up with TRBD1. This CDR3 is 15 amino acids long. CDR1 is SEHNR and CDR2 is FQNEAQ in the germline V gene (reference sequence). The CDR3 loop reads CASSLSRQGGEELFF. DNA for the CDR3: TGTGCCAGCAGCTTAAGTCGACAGGGCGGTGAAGAACTGTTTTTT.

Note on this clonotype: It may be a read error: a sequence one base away is much more abundant. Here the CDR3 reads CSMTGAVTEAFF. CDR3 sequence (DNA): TGCAGCATGACAGGGGCGGTCACTGAAGCTTTCTTT. The gene calls are TRBV29-1 and TRBJ1-1; 8 bases line up with TRBD1. CDR1 and CDR2 from the germline V gene are SQVTM and ANQGSEA. CDR3 length: 12 residues. The trim removed 8 bases at V and 4 bases at J, leaving 6 bases unmatched. Drawing the rest from reference TRBV29-1 and TRBJ1-1, the complete variable domain is SAVISQKPSRDICQRGTSLTIQCQVDSQVTMMFWYRQQPGQSLTLIATANQGSEATYESGFVIDKFPISRPNLTFSTLTVSNMSPEDSSIYLCSMTGAVTEAFFGQGTRLTVV.

This clonotype was seen many times. The CDR3 sequence is CASSLVGVEPQHF. DNA for the CDR3: TGTGCCAGCAGCTTAGTTGGGGTTGAGCCCCAGCATTTT. This chain links TRBV7-9 with TRBJ1-5; D unclear. V was trimmed by 1 base and J by 8 bases, leaving 9 bases between them. Germline assignment: CDR1 SEHNR and CDR2 FQNEAQ (reference sequence). The CDR3 spans 13 residues.

Many counts were recorded for this clonotype. The V gene is TRBV6-6, the J gene TRBJ1-5; 9 bases map to TRBD1. The V gene's germline CDR1 is MNHNY and CDR2 SVGAGI (reference sequence). V lost 2 bases, J lost 4 bases, and 3 bases stayed unmatched. The CDR3 runs 15 residues. DNA of the CDR3: TGTGCCAGCAGTTACGGGGACAGGGCGAATCAGCCCCAGCATTTT. It translates to CASSYGDRANQPQHF.

The V and J genes are TRBV11-3 and TRBJ2-3; 10 positions agree with TRBD2. V lost 5 bases and J lost 2; bases outside the gene matches: 4. The CDR3 spans 15 residues. Germline V gene data show CDR1 as SGHNT and CDR2 as YENEEA. The CDR3 loop is CASSQGTSATDTQYF. Written as DNA, the CDR3 is TGTGCCAGCAGCCAAGGGACTAGCGCCACAGATACGCAGTATTTT.

This clonotype has ten or more counts. The J gene is TRBJ1-1, the V gene TRBV7-6; TRBD1 is a possible D gene (6 bases). Germline V gives CDR1 SGHVS, CDR2 FNYEAQ. Trimming left V 5 bases short and J 1 base short, with 14 bases between. CDR3 size: 15 residues. DNA of the CDR3: TGTGCCAGCAGCCCCAGCAGGGGTCCGAACACTGAAGCTTTCTTT. Protein sequence: CASSPSRGPNTEAFF.

This clonotype was found many times. The gene calls are TRBV12-3 or TRBV12-4 and TRBJ2-4; tentative D call: TRBD1 (5 bases). This CDR3 has 17 residues. V was pared by 2 bases and J by 1 base, with 15 bases between. The CDR3 sequence: CASSLLGPTGAKNIQYF. DNA for the CDR3: TGTGCCAGCAGTTTACTTGGGCCAACAGGTGCCAAAAACATTCAGTACTTC.